Listed below are T cell receptor beta chains from one sample, sequenced in a study of T cell responses to AZD1222 COVID-19 vaccine. Profiling relied on immunoSEQ multiplex PCR, and the TCRdb table lists in-frame clones only, not all of them. The sample lists around 140,000 clones; around 92% were seen once. The source material was peripheral blood, sampled 28 days after the second AZD1222 dose. These receptors came from an adult who received the AZD1222 COVID-19 vaccine. CDR3s include the opening cysteine and the closing phenylalanine or tryptophan. The order of the fields is J gene, V gene, D gene, clone size, CDR3 DNA, CDR3 protein. The D gene is left open where the match is weak. For some rows the clone size is stated as once, few or many, or as a class when expanded; others skip it.

J gene: TRBJ1-5
V gene: TRBV6-2/TRBV6-3
D gene: TRBD1
clone size: once
CDR3 DNA: TGTGCCAGCAGTACCCAGGGGGCTCGGCAGCCCCAGCATTTT
CDR3 protein: CASSTQGARQPQHF

J gene: TRBJ2-3
V gene: TRBV6-2/TRBV6-3
D gene: TRBD2
clone size: NA
CDR3 DNA: TGTGCCAGCAGTCGGCGGGAGGTCCCGACAGATACGCAGTATTTT
CDR3 protein: CASSRREVPTDTQYF

J gene: TRBJ2-3
V gene: TRBV5-4
D gene: TRBD1
clone size: NA
CDR3 DNA: TGTGCCAGCAGCTTGGTGGCAGGGGGAAATACAGATACGCAGTATTTT
CDR3 protein: CASSLVAGGNTDTQYF

J gene: TRBJ1-1
V gene: TRBV10-3
D gene: NA
clone size: once
CDR3 DNA: TGTGCCATCAGGGGCACCGGGGCTGAAGCTTTCTTT
CDR3 protein: CAIRGTGAEAFF

J gene: TRBJ1-1
V gene: TRBV28
D gene: NA
clone size: NA
CDR3 DNA: TGTGCCAGCACCTTCGGGGGACGGCACACTGAAGCTTTCTTT
CDR3 protein: CASTFGGRHTEAFF

J gene: TRBJ1-2
V gene: TRBV18
D gene: NA
clone size: NA
CDR3 DNA: TGTGCCAGCTCACCATCGTATGGGGCTCCAGCTAACTATGGCTACACCTTC
CDR3 protein: CASSPSYGAPANYGYTF

J gene: TRBJ2-7
V gene: TRBV28
D gene: TRBD2
clone size: NA
CDR3 DNA: TGTGCCAGCAGACTCCCCGCGGGAGCGGAGGTTGAGCAGTACTTC
CDR3 protein: CASRLPAGAEVEQYF

J gene: TRBJ2-3
V gene: TRBV10-3
D gene: NA
clone size: NA
CDR3 DNA: TGTGCCATCAACGCCGCAGATACGCAGTATTTT
CDR3 protein: CAINAADTQYF

J gene: TRBJ2-7
V gene: TRBV6-2/TRBV6-3
D gene: TRBD1
clone size: few
CDR3 DNA: TGTGCCAGCAGTTACAGGGGGCAGGGTATCGACGAGCAGTACTTC
CDR3 protein: CASSYRGQGIDEQYF

J gene: TRBJ1-2
V gene: TRBV24-1
D gene: NA
clone size: NA
CDR3 DNA: TGTGCCACCAGTGATCCCCCGCCGCCGGGTGGCTACACCTTC
CDR3 protein: CATSDPPPPGGYTF

J gene: TRBJ2-7
V gene: TRBV11-2
D gene: NA
clone size: NA
CDR3 DNA: TGTGCCAGCAGCTTAGCCCCAGGGTCGGGCGAGCAGTACTTC
CDR3 protein: CASSLAPGSGEQYF

J gene: TRBJ2-2
V gene: TRBV27
D gene: TRBD2
clone size: NA
CDR3 DNA: TGTGCCAGCAGTCCGTATAGCGGGACGAACACCGGGGAGCTGTTTTTT
CDR3 protein: CASSPYSGTNTGELFF

J gene: TRBJ1-2
V gene: TRBV7-9
D gene: NA
clone size: NA
CDR3 DNA: TGTGCCAGCAGCTCGACAGCTGCGGAGGGTGGCTACACCTTC
CDR3 protein: CASSSTAAEGGYTF

J gene: TRBJ2-7
V gene: TRBV2
D gene: NA
clone size: NA
CDR3 DNA: TGTGCCAGCTTTCAGAGAGTCTACGAGCAGTACTTC
CDR3 protein: CASFQRVYEQYF

J gene: TRBJ2-1
V gene: TRBV6-5
D gene: TRBD2
clone size: NA
CDR3 DNA: TGTGCCAGCGGTTTGCTAGCGGAGCCACAGCAGTTCTTC
CDR3 protein: CASGLLAEPQQFF

J gene: TRBJ2-5
V gene: TRBV7-9
D gene: TRBD1
clone size: NA
CDR3 DNA: TGTGCCAGCAGCGGGTCGACAGGGGGTATAGAGACCCAGTACTTC
CDR3 protein: CASSGSTGGIETQYF

J gene: TRBJ2-1
V gene: TRBV3-1/TRBV3-2
D gene: NA
clone size: NA
CDR3 DNA: TGTGCCAGCAGGGCTGGGCCCCTCCCCTGGACGAGTGAGCAGTTCTTC
CDR3 protein: CASRAGPLPWTSEQFF

J gene: TRBJ2-5
V gene: TRBV3-1/TRBV3-2
D gene: NA
clone size: NA
CDR3 DNA: TGTGCCAGCAGCCAAGATCCGCAAGCCCAAGAGACCCAGTACTTC
CDR3 protein: CASSQDPQAQETQYF

J gene: TRBJ2-3
V gene: TRBV7-2
D gene: NA
clone size: NA
CDR3 DNA: TGTGCCAGCAGCTCATACCAGGACGAAGATACGCAGTATTTT
CDR3 protein: CASSSYQDEDTQYF

J gene: TRBJ2-7
V gene: TRBV20-1
D gene: NA
clone size: once
CDR3 DNA: TGCAGTGCTTCAGAATGGGCCGAGCAGTACTTC
CDR3 protein: CSASEWAEQYF

J gene: TRBJ1-6
V gene: TRBV6-2/TRBV6-3
D gene: NA
clone size: NA
CDR3 DNA: TGTGCCAGCAGTTACTCGATCCGTCGGGATTCACCCCTCCACTTT
CDR3 protein: CASSYSIRRDSPLHF

J gene: TRBJ2-7
V gene: TRBV4-2
D gene: NA
clone size: NA
CDR3 DNA: TGTGCCAGCAGCAGGGACGGTAAATACGAGCAGTACTTC
CDR3 protein: CASSRDGKYEQYF

J gene: TRBJ1-3
V gene: TRBV5-1
D gene: NA
clone size: NA
CDR3 DNA: TGCGCCAGCAGCTTGCCAGGGACGACGGCTGGAAACACCATATATTTT
CDR3 protein: CASSLPGTTAGNTIYF

J gene: TRBJ1-1
V gene: TRBV19
D gene: NA
clone size: NA
CDR3 DNA: TGTGCCAGTAGTACGGGCCGAACGACTGAAGCTTTCTTT
CDR3 protein: CASSTGRTTEAFF

J gene: TRBJ2-1
V gene: TRBV4-2
D gene: TRBD2
clone size: NA
CDR3 DNA: TGTGCCAGCAGCCATCCGGGACTAGCGGGAGGATTCTACAATGAGCAGTTCTTC
CDR3 protein: CASSHPGLAGGFYNEQFF

J gene: TRBJ1-2
V gene: TRBV7-2
D gene: TRBD1
clone size: once
CDR3 DNA: TGTGCCAGCAGCTTAGCGACAGGGCGCTATGGCTACACCTTC
CDR3 protein: CASSLATGRYGYTF

J gene: TRBJ2-1
V gene: TRBV5-4
D gene: NA
clone size: NA
CDR3 DNA: TGTGCCAGCAGCTTGGGAGGGACGCAGTTCTTC
CDR3 protein: CASSLGGTQFF

J gene: TRBJ1-1
V gene: TRBV11-2
D gene: NA
clone size: NA
CDR3 DNA: TGTGCCAGCAGCGACGATAGGCCCACTGAAGCTTTCTTT
CDR3 protein: CASSDDRPTEAFF

J gene: TRBJ2-1
V gene: TRBV9
D gene: TRBD1
clone size: NA
CDR3 DNA: TGTGCCAGCAGCGTTCGGACAGGGGTTTACAATGAGCAGTTCTTC
CDR3 protein: CASSVRTGVYNEQFF

J gene: TRBJ1-1
V gene: TRBV6-1
D gene: TRBD1
clone size: once
CDR3 DNA: TGTGCCAGCAGTGGTTACCCCGGGACAGGGGCAACTGAAGCTTTCTTT
CDR3 protein: CASSGYPGTGATEAFF

J gene: TRBJ1-6
V gene: TRBV7-3
D gene: NA
clone size: NA
CDR3 DNA: TGTGCCAGCAGCTACGGACAATTTTCACCCCTCCACTTT
CDR3 protein: CASSYGQFSPLHF

J gene: TRBJ1-5
V gene: TRBV2
D gene: NA
clone size: once
CDR3 DNA: TGTGCCAGCAGTTCAGACAGGAGCAATCAGCCCCAGCATTTT
CDR3 protein: CASSSDRSNQPQHF

J gene: TRBJ2-1
V gene: TRBV15
D gene: TRBD1
clone size: NA
CDR3 DNA: TGTGCCACCAGCACCTACCGGGACAGGGTGGTACAGCGGGAAGACAATGAGCAGTTCTTC
CDR3 protein: CATSTYRDRVVQREDNEQFF

J gene: TRBJ2-1
V gene: TRBV5-1
D gene: NA
clone size: NA
CDR3 DNA: TGCGCCAGCAGCCTACAGGTTACGCCAAACAATGAGCAGTTCTTC
CDR3 protein: CASSLQVTPNNEQFF

J gene: TRBJ2-2
V gene: TRBV2
D gene: TRBD2
clone size: NA
CDR3 DNA: TGTGCCAGCACCCGGACTAGCGGGAGCACCGGGGAGCTGTTTTTT
CDR3 protein: CASTRTSGSTGELFF

J gene: TRBJ1-4
V gene: TRBV5-1
D gene: NA
clone size: NA
CDR3 DNA: TGCGCCAGCAGCACTAGCGGCGGGGACGGGGGATTTGAAAAACTGTTTTTT
CDR3 protein: CASSTSGGDGGFEKLFF

J gene: TRBJ2-1
V gene: TRBV19
D gene: TRBD1
clone size: NA
CDR3 DNA: TGTGCCAGTAGGGGGACAGGGGTCGGACGCAATGAGCAGTTCTTC
CDR3 protein: CASRGTGVGRNEQFF

J gene: TRBJ1-1
V gene: TRBV19
D gene: NA
clone size: NA
CDR3 DNA: TGTGCCAGTAGTATTCAGGAGGGGACTGAAGCTTTCTTT
CDR3 protein: CASSIQEGTEAFF

J gene: TRBJ2-1
V gene: TRBV7-6
D gene: TRBD2
clone size: NA
CDR3 DNA: TGTGCCAGCAGCTTACCGGGAGGTTCCTACAATGAGCAGTTCTTC
CDR3 protein: CASSLPGGSYNEQFF

J gene: TRBJ1-5
V gene: TRBV5-5
D gene: NA
clone size: once
CDR3 DNA: TGTGCCAGCAGCTCTACGGCGTCGGGCAATCAGCCCCAGCATTTT
CDR3 protein: CASSSTASGNQPQHF

J gene: TRBJ1-2
V gene: TRBV18
D gene: TRBD1
clone size: NA
CDR3 DNA: TGTGCCAGCTCACCAGCGTACGGGACAGACTATGGCTACACCTTC
CDR3 protein: CASSPAYGTDYGYTF